Shown below are 19 T cell receptor beta chains from a single sample sequenced in a study of blood T cell repertoires in COVID-19. The protocol was immunoSEQ multiplex PCR, while the TCRdb copy is restricted to in-frame clones and leaves out a portion. Among 200,000 to 250,000 clones listed, around 90% were seen once. The sequenced sample consisted of peripheral blood. The receptor set was obtained from a man in his 60s who had recovered from COVID-19.

The V call is TRBV28, the J call TRBJ2-7, with TRBD1 matching over 8 bases. The CDR3 runs 14 residues. V trimming: 5 bases; J trimming: 3 bases; junction bases outside the gene matches: 6. CDR1 is MDHEN and CDR2 is SYDVKM in the germline V gene. The CDR3, as DNA: TGTGCCAGCAGTGCCTCCGGACAGGGCTACGAGCAGTACTTC. Its translation is CASSASGQGYEQYF.

This chain uses TRBV19 with TRBJ1-4; TRBD1 matches at 7 bases. V shed 5 bases, J shed 1 base, and the junction held 4 bases outside the gene matches. The germline V gene encodes CDR1 LNHDA and CDR2 SQIVND (reference sequence). CDR3 length: 15 amino acids. The CDR3 loop reads CASSSYRGTNEKLFF. The CDR3 DNA reads TGTGCCAGTAGTTCTTACAGGGGAACTAATGAAAAACTGTTTTTT.

The rearrangement links TRBV7-3 to TRBJ2-3; 10 bases align to TRBD2. The CDR3 spans 16 residues. Germline CDR1 and CDR2: SGHTA and FQGTGA. V trimming: 3 bases; J trimming: 0 bases; junction bases outside the gene matches: 3. The CDR3 DNA reads as TGTGCCAGCAGCTTGAGCGGGGGGGCGAGCACAGATACGCAGTATTTT. It is translated as CASSLSGGASTDTQYF.

The V and J genes are TRBV30 and TRBJ1-2, with a weak D call TRBD1 (5 bases). The CDR3 covers 13 residues. Germline V gene data show CDR1 as GTSNPN and CDR2 as SVGIG (reference sequence). V lost 2 bases and J lost 6, with 13 bases in between. The CDR3 sequence is CAWSPGGWDGYTF. The CDR3 DNA sequence: TGTGCCTGGAGTCCGGGGGGGTGGGATGGCTACACCTTC.

V usage is TRBV7-3 and J usage is TRBJ2-3, with 10 positions matching TRBD2. The CDR3 spans 17 residues. V gave up 5 bases and J gave up 2 bases; unmatched junction bases: 10. The germline V gene has CDR1 SGHTA and CDR2 FQGTGA. CDR3 residues: CASSLYLAGVTTDTQYF. The CDR3 region has the DNA TGTGCCAGCAGCCTATACCTAGCGGGGGTCACCACAGATACGCAGTATTTT. Full variable domain (missing parts from reference TRBV7-3 and TRBJ2-3): GAGVSQTPSNKVTEKGKYVELRCDPISGHTALYWYRQSLGQGPEFLIYFQGTGAADDSGLPNDRFFAVRPEGSVSTLKIQRTERGDSAVYLCASSLYLAGVTTDTQYFGPGTRLTVL.

The rearrangement uses TRBV21-1 and TRBJ2-6; TRBD1, the D gene given by the table, was not confirmed from the DNA. TRBV21-1 is a pseudogene locus. The length of the CDR3 is 17 residues. The CDR3 DNA reads TGTGCCAGCGGGACACCGGGACAGATTAAGGGGGCCAACGTCCTGACTTTC. Protein product: CASGTPGQIKGANVLTF.

This clone occurred once. The chain carries TRBV29-1 and TRBJ1-3, with 8 bases fitting TRBD1. Trimming took 0 bases from V and 8 from J; bases not matched to a gene: 9. The CDR3 runs 15 residues. Germline V CDR1 and CDR2: SQVTM, ANQGSEA. CDR3 in amino acids: CSVEDRPGGQDTIYF. The CDR3 DNA reads TGCAGCGTTGAAGATCGTCCAGGGGGACAGGACACCATATATTTT.

The V gene is TRBV10-2, the J gene TRBJ2-5; D unclear. The CDR3 covers 13 residues. The germline V and J ends were trimmed by 0 bases and 4 bases, with 6 bases remaining between them. CDR1 is WSHSY and CDR2 is SAAADI in the germline V gene. CDR3 protein: CASSESAVETQYF. The CDR3 DNA reads as TGCGCCAGCAGTGAGTCGGCCGTAGAGACCCAGTACTTC.

J is TRBJ1-1 and V is TRBV2, with TRBD1 as a possible D gene (5 bases). Germline-derived CDR1 and CDR2 are SNHLY and FYNNEI. V was cut by 7 bases and J by 1 base, with 10 bases left in between. CDR3 length: 13 amino acids. The CDR3 DNA follows: TGTGCCAGCATCGCCCAGGGGAACACTGAAGCTTTCTTT. Protein product: CASIAQGNTEAFF.

The rearrangement uses TRBV24-1 and TRBJ2-3; 9 bases align to TRBD2. J gave up 4 bases and V 3 bases, and 4 bases lay outside the gene matches. This CDR3 region has 15 residues. Germline V lookup: CDR1 KGHDR, CDR2 SFDVKD. This CDR3 reads CATSDGRLAADTQYF. CDR3 nucleotide sequence: TGTGCCACCAGTGATGGCCGACTAGCGGCAGATACGCAGTATTTT.

J is TRBJ2-7 and V is TRBV19; D is possibly TRBD2 (5 bases). CDR3 length equals 17 residues. Trimming left V 1 base short and J 3 bases short, with 19 bases between. Germline V gene lookup returns CDR1 LNHDA and CDR2 SQIVND (reference sequence). CDR3 bases: TGTGCCAGTAGTATAGCATTCTACGGGAAGAACTACTACGAGCAGTACTTC. This gives the protein CASSIAFYGKNYYEQYF.

The gene calls are TRBV9 and TRBJ1-1; unclear D gene. With 0 bases removed from V and 5 bases from J, the gap between germline ends came to 8 bases. This CDR3 spans 13 amino acids. Germline V gene sequence: CDR1 SGDLS, CDR2 YYNGEE. The CDR3 region is CASSVAAQTEAFF. CDR3 nucleotides: TGTGCCAGCAGCGTAGCAGCACAGACTGAAGCTTTCTTT.

The chain couples TRBV15 to TRBJ2-1; 7 nucleotides agree with TRBD1. Germline values: CDR1 LNHNV, CDR2 YYDKDF (reference sequence). The ends lost 0 bases at V and 0 bases at J; junction bases unmatched: 5. The CDR3 totals 17 residues. The CDR3 coding sequence is TGTGCCACCAGCAGAGATCCAGGGGGTGTCTCCTACAATGAGCAGTTCTTC. It translates to CATSRDPGGVSYNEQFF. The full variable domain, in which reference TRBV15 and TRBJ2-1 provide the parts outside the CDR3, is DAMVIQNPRYQVTQFGKPVTLSCSQTLNHNVMYWYQQKSSQAPKLLFHYYDKDFNNEADTPDNFQSRRPNTSFCFLDIRSPGLGDTAMYLCATSRDPGGVSYNEQFFGPGTRLTVL.

The chain couples TRBV11-2 to TRBJ2-1; 10 bases line up with TRBD2. Germline V gene lookup returns CDR1 SGHAT and CDR2 FQNNGV. The CDR3 sequence is 18 residues long. The J segment lost 10 bases and the V segment lost 0 bases, leaving 15 bases of the junction unmatched. CDR3 nucleotides: TGTGCCAGCAGCTTAGAGGTTAGCGGGGGGACGCCCCGGAAAGAGCAGTTCTTC. Residues: CASSLEVSGGTPRKEQFF.

CDR3 region: CASSDSGGTNQPQHF. The DNA of the CDR3 is TGTGCCAGCAGTGATTCAGGGGGCACCAATCAGCCCCAGCATTTT. This sequence joins TRBV2 and TRBJ1-5, with TRBD1 matching 8 bases. Germline V gene lookup returns CDR1 SNHLY and CDR2 FYNNEI. J gave up 3 bases and V 3 bases, and 4 bases lay outside the gene matches. The CDR3 runs to 15 residues.

The chain has TRBV7-2 and TRBJ1-1; D perhaps matches TRBD1 (6 bases). The CDR3 spans 13 residues. Trimming took off 1 base at V and 4 bases at J, with 7 bases between the two ends. Germline V lookup: CDR1 SGHTA, CDR2 FQGNSA. Here the CDR3 reads CASSLGGGTEAFF. DNA of the CDR3: TGTGCCAGCAGCTTAGGAGGGGGCACTGAAGCTTTCTTT. The whole variable domain, remainder taken from reference TRBV7-2 and TRBJ1-1, is GAGVSQSPSNKVTEKGKDVELRCDPISGHTALYWYRQSLGQGLEFLIYFQGNSAPDKSGLPSDRFSAERTGGSVSTLTIQRTQQEDSAVYLCASSLGGGTEAFFGQGTRLTVV.

The chain links TRBV10-3 to TRBJ1-1; 7 bases map to TRBD1. Germline CDR1 is ENHRY and CDR2 is SYGVKD. The CDR3 is made up of 15 amino acids. V lost 0 bases, J lost 1 base, and 2 bases stayed unmatched. The CDR3 sequence: CAISESGQRNTEAFF. The CDR3 nucleotides read TGTGCCATCAGTGAGTCGGGACAGCGGAACACTGAAGCTTTCTTT.

This chain connects TRBV7-9 to TRBJ2-7; perhaps TRBD1 as D (6 bases). The germline gives CDR1 SEHNR, CDR2 FQNEAQ (reference sequence). Trimming shortened V by 4 bases and J by 4 bases, and 14 bases separated the two germline ends. The CDR3 consists of 14 residues. CDR3 coding DNA: TGTGCCAGCAGCTCAGGGGTTGCGGAATACGAGCAGTACTTC. Its protein is CASSSGVAEYEQYF.

This clone showed up just a few times. The genes are TRBV6-5 and TRBJ2-2; 7 bases are shared with TRBD2. The CDR3 length is 14 residues. In germline, CDR1 is MNHEY, CDR2 SVGAGI. With 4 bases clipped from V and 6 bases from J, the junction kept 5 bases outside the gene matches. The CDR3 region is CASSSRRGAGELFF. The CDR3 DNA follows: TGTGCCAGCAGTTCCCGACGGGGGGCCGGGGAGCTGTTTTTT.